This TCR beta chain was observed in a study of cytomegalovirus exposure and HLA in healthy donors. Findings and caveats of the study: Upon later analysis, TCR association rates were observed to vary by HLA locus, being highest for DRB1 and lowest for HLA-C. Evidence from a later analysis indicated that most CMV-associated TCR beta chains looked HLA-restricted.

The PCR employed 60 Vbeta primers together with 13 Jbeta primers. The method was immunoSEQ multiplex PCR; TCRdb's version includes in-frame clones alone and lacks a portion of them. The sample records 150,000 or so clones, more than 60% being singletons. With regard to this clone: Its cognate antigen is unknown. Different DNA sequences within this sample yield the same CDR3.

V lost 2 bases, J lost 5 bases, and 1 base stayed unmatched. The CDR3 has 13 residues. Germline lookup yields CDR1 SGHTA and CDR2 FQGTGA. The genes are TRBV7-3 and TRBJ1-2; 8 positions agree with TRBD1. This TCR was recovered from a woman in her 40s in good health and CMV-seropositive. The sample consisted of PBMCs. The CDR3 reads CASSLGQGYGYTF. CDR3 nucleotide sequence: TGTGCCAGCAGCTTAGGACAGGGTTATGGCTACACCTTC.